This entry lists 31 T cell receptor beta chains sequenced from one sample in a study of human T cells and chemical hapten exposure. This sample's time point: patch test 1, 2 weeks after DPC sensitization. Treatment of the sample: therapeutic diphenylcyclopropenone sensitization with weekly scalp DPC. TCRdb processed the RACE reads anew with MiXCR; each CDR3 protein has one entry. The table includes approximately 79,000 distinct CDR3 sequences, approximately 10% detected once. The material was whole blood, obtained in connection with sensitization to the hapten diphenylcyclopropenone (DPC). The receptors were sampled from a woman between 45 and 65 years old with alopecia areata. Some clones in this sample may be carry-over from other donors' samples.

The chain links TRBV18 to TRBJ2-5, with a tentative D call TRBD2 (6 bases). V lost 6 bases, J lost 1 base, and 18 bases lay in between. The CDR3 covers 16 residues. Germline assignment: CDR1 KGHSH and CDR2 LQKENI. The CDR3 region has the DNA TGTGCCAGCTCTCCCATGACAGCGGGCGCCCAAGAGACCCAGTACTTC. Protein product: CASSPMTAGAQETQYF.

The sample holds many counts of this clonotype. V is TRBV6-2 or TRBV6-3 and J is TRBJ2-7, with D unresolved. Germline loops: CDR1 MNHEY, CDR2 SVGEGT. V lost 7 bases to trimming and J lost 0 bases, with 16 bases between them. The CDR3 contains 15 residues. For the CDR3, the DNA is TGTGCCAGCACTAACCGGGCCAAGAGCTCCTACGAGCAGTACTTC. Translated: CASTNRAKSSYEQYF.

This clonotype appeared a few times. V gene TRBV6-6 combines with J gene TRBJ2-2, with TRBD2 identical over 10 bases. CDR1 is MNHNY and CDR2 is SVGAGI in the germline V gene (reference sequence). The CDR3 sequence is 17 residues long. With V trimmed by 4 bases and J by 8 bases, 13 bases remained unmatched. The CDR3 sequence: CASSFPTSGNGVGELFF. The CDR3 DNA is TGTGCCAGCAGTTTCCCTACTAGCGGGAATGGTGTAGGGGAGCTGTTTTTT.

This clonotype was detected a few times. This sequence joins TRBV20-1 and TRBJ2-7; perhaps D is TRBD1 or TRBD2 (5 bases each). CDR3 size: 13 residues. Germline V gives CDR1 DFQATT, CDR2 SNEGSKA (reference sequence). Trimming took 4 bases from V and 7 from J, leaving 17 bases between them. In DNA form, the CDR3 reads TGCAGTGCTATTCAGGACAAACCGGGGGAGCAGTACTTC. Amino acids: CSAIQDKPGEQYF.

This clonotype was seen a few times. The chain combines TRBV29-1 with TRBJ2-7, with 11 bases matching TRBD2. This CDR3 region has 17 residues. Unmatched junction bases numbered 18, after V lost 4 bases and J lost 7 bases. Germline V gives CDR1 SQVTM, CDR2 ANQGSEA. The CDR3 nucleotides are TGCAGCGTTGGAATTTTGCCCGCACTAGCGGGGGCCGGGGAGCAGTACTTC. Encoded protein: CSVGILPALAGAGEQYF.

This clonotype was seen more than once but under ten times. The chain links TRBV7-9 to TRBJ1-5; TRBD1 might be the D (6 bases). CDR1 and CDR2 from the germline V gene are SEHNR and FQNEAQ (reference sequence). The V and J ends lost 3 bases and 2 bases respectively, with 11 bases between them. The CDR3 loop spans 15 amino acids. CDR3 DNA: TGTGCCAGCAGCTTGACAGGCGTGGGCAATCAGCCCCAGCATTTT. Its translation: CASSLTGVGNQPQHF.

This clonotype was detected only a few times. The chain is built from TRBV18 and TRBJ2-4; no firm D call. The V gene lost 0 bases and the J gene lost 0 bases, with 9 bases spanning the gap. Germline values: CDR1 KGHSH, CDR2 LQKENI. The CDR3 consists of 16 residues. CDR3 residues: CASSPPESVAKNIQYF. The CDR3 nucleotides are TGTGCCAGCTCACCACCGGAATCTGTAGCCAAAAACATTCAGTACTTC.

This clonotype was observed a handful of times. The gene calls are TRBV4-2 and TRBJ2-1, with 9 bases that match TRBD2. The V gene's germline CDR1 is LGHNA and CDR2 YNFKEQ. V was clipped by 3 bases and J by 6 bases; unmatched bases: 12. The CDR3 totals 17 residues. In nucleotides, the CDR3 is TGTGCCAGCAGCCAGGGGGCTAGGCTAGCGGGGATCAATGAGCAGTTCTTC. Translated, it gives CASSQGARLAGINEQFF.

This clonotype was counted ten times or more. The rearrangement links TRBV29-1 to TRBJ2-5; D possibly matches TRBD1 or TRBD2 (5 bases each). The CDR3 has 15 amino acids. V lost 6 bases to trimming and J lost 4 bases, with 21 bases between them. Germline CDR1 SQVTM, CDR2 ANQGSEA. The CDR3 nucleotides are TGCAGCGTAGACCCGGGGCAGGGAAGAGGAGAGACCCAGTACTTC. As protein: CSVDPGQGRGETQYF. Based on the CDR3 plus reference TRBV29-1 and TRBJ2-5, the full variable domain is SAVISQKPSRDICQRGTSLTIQCQVDSQVTMMFWYRQQPGQSLTLIATANQGSEATYESGFVIDKFPISRPNLTFSTLTVSNMSPEDSSIYLCSVDPGQGRGETQYFGPGTRLLVL.

This clonotype was recorded a few times. This rearrangement joins TRBV5-1 to TRBJ2-6; D is ambiguous. The germline V gene encodes CDR1 SGHRS and CDR2 YFSETQ. The CDR3 sequence is 17 residues long. V lost 4 bases and J 2 bases, leaving 16 bases between the germline ends. CDR3 protein: CASSPDGWTTGANVLTF. The CDR3, as DNA: TGCGCCAGCAGCCCGGACGGATGGACGACTGGGGCCAACGTCCTGACTTTC.

The chain uses TRBV12-3 or TRBV12-4 and TRBJ2-2; TRBD1 matches at 8 bases. The CDR3 runs 16 residues. The ends lost 6 bases at V and 4 bases at J; junction bases unmatched: 10. CDR3 amino acids: CASRSSRGPSTGELFF. As DNA, the CDR3 is TGTGCCAGCAGGTCCAGCAGGGGGCCGAGCACCGGGGAGCTGTTTTTT.

This clonotype turned up a few times. This sequence joins TRBV9 and TRBJ2-6; D ambiguous. The CDR3 spans 13 residues. CDR1 and CDR2 (germline): SGDLS, YYNGEE. V lost 1 base to trimming and J lost 1 base, with 0 bases between them. DNA for the CDR3: TGTGCCAGCAGCGTATCTGGGGCCAACGTCCTGACTTTC. It encodes CASSVSGANVLTF.

This clonotype appeared many times. V usage is TRBV5-6 and J usage is TRBJ2-3; TRBD2 matches 16 bases. The ends lost 2 bases at V and 5 bases at J; junction bases unmatched: 5. Germline CDR1 SGHDT, CDR2 YYEEEE. The CDR3 covers 17 residues. The CDR3 nucleotides read TGTGCCAGCAGCTTCCTGGGACTAGCGGGAGGGGAAGATACGCAGTATTTT. Protein sequence: CASSFLGLAGGEDTQYF.

This clonotype was recorded a few times. This chain links TRBV11-2 with TRBJ2-1, with 7 bases aligning to TRBD2. The ends lost 1 base at V and 0 bases at J; junction bases unmatched: 12. Germline CDR1 reads SGHAT; CDR2 reads FQNNGV. CDR3 length: 19 amino acids. The CDR3 bases are TGTGCCAGCAGCTTAGCCCCCCTTTTACTAGCGAACTCCTACAATGAGCAGTTCTTC. Protein sequence: CASSLAPLLLANSYNEQFF.

On this clonotype: Here the CDR3 omits its conserved ending phenylalanine or tryptophan, so a read error is the likely source. The V call is TRBV6-1, the J call TRBJ1-2; D is unresolved. CDR1 is MNHNS, CDR2 SASEGT, per germline. The CDR3 length is 13 residues. Trimming removed 10 bases at V and 4 bases at J, with 16 bases between. The CDR3 coding sequence is TGTGCCACCCTGACCATAGGAGTCTATGGCTACACCATC. As protein: CATLTIGVYGYTI.

V usage is TRBV20-1 and J usage is TRBJ2-7; no firm D call. V shed 6 bases and J shed 0 bases, with 12 bases lying between them. The CDR3 sequence is 13 residues long. CDR1 is DFQATT and CDR2 is SNEGSKA in the germline V gene (reference sequence). This CDR3 is CSAPALGSYEQYF. The CDR3 coding sequence is TGCAGTGCGCCCGCTCTAGGCTCCTACGAGCAGTACTTC.

This clonotype was recorded many times. This chain connects TRBV5-1 to TRBJ1-1; possible D gene TRBD1, 5 bases. Trimming left V 2 bases short and J 1 base short, with 12 bases between. This CDR3 spans 15 amino acids. CDR1 is SGHRS and CDR2 is YFSETQ in the germline V gene. CDR3 DNA: TGCGCCAGCAGCTTATCTACAGGAACGAACACTGAAGCTTTCTTT. Translated, it gives CASSLSTGTNTEAFF.

The rearrangement links TRBV19 to TRBJ1-5; D might be TRBD1 (5 bases). V lost 2 bases and J lost 2, with 10 bases in between. The CDR3 runs to 15 residues. Per germline, CDR1 LNHDA and CDR2 SQIVND (reference sequence). Here the CDR3 reads CASSIKGPGNQPQHF. The CDR3 DNA follows: TGTGCCAGTAGTATAAAGGGGCCGGGCAATCAGCCCCAGCATTTT.

The rearrangement links TRBV6-6 to TRBJ1-5; D is perhaps TRBD1 (6 bases). Germline V gene sequence: CDR1 MNHNY, CDR2 SVGAGI (reference sequence). This CDR3 region has 15 residues. V shed 6 bases and J shed 0 bases, with 12 bases lying between them. The CDR3 loop is CASRRTDNSNQPQHF. CDR3 nucleotides: TGTGCCAGCAGGCGGACAGATAATAGCAATCAGCCCCAGCATTTT.

There are a few counts of this clonotype. The chain has TRBV2 and TRBJ2-3; weak D call: TRBD2 (5 bases). There are 16 residues in the CDR3. V was cut by 0 bases and J by 5 bases, with 15 bases left in between. Germline lookup yields CDR1 SNHLY and CDR2 FYNNEI. This CDR3 reads CASSEAGVDGVDTQYF. CDR3 sequence (DNA): TGTGCCAGCAGTGAAGCGGGAGTGGATGGGGTAGATACGCAGTATTTT.

This clonotype was observed at least ten times. The rearrangement joins TRBV2 to TRBJ2-1, with 7 bases fitting TRBD2. Germline CDR1 reads SNHLY; CDR2 reads FYNNEI. V dropped 2 bases and J dropped 2; count of bases not matched to a gene: 3. The CDR3 spans 15 residues. The CDR3 DNA follows: TGTGCCAGCAGTGAACAGGCGGGGGCCTACAATGAGCAGTTCTTC. Translated, it gives CASSEQAGAYNEQFF.

This clonotype came up a few times. This chain connects TRBV12-3 or TRBV12-4 to TRBJ1-5; no clear D. Trimming left V 7 bases short and J 0 bases short, with 13 bases between. This CDR3 has 15 residues. The CDR3 here is CASTNSWDSNQPQHF. CDR3 bases: TGTGCCAGCACCAACTCGTGGGATAGCAATCAGCCCCAGCATTTT.

This clonotype was recorded many times. V gene TRBV15 combines with J gene TRBJ2-5; 10 bases are shared with TRBD1. Germline V gives CDR1 LNHNV, CDR2 YYDKDF (reference sequence). The CDR3 sequence is 15 residues long. Trimming cost V 6 bases and J 5 bases; bases outside gene matches: 9. CDR3 region: CATRSGTGDSETQYF. For the CDR3, the DNA is TGTGCCACCAGGAGCGGGACAGGGGATTCGGAGACCCAGTACTTC. Filled out from reference TRBV15 and TRBJ2-5, the complete variable domain reads DAMVIQNPRYQVTQFGKPVTLSCSQTLNHNVMYWYQQKSSQAPKLLFHYYDKDFNNEADTPDNFQSRRPNTSFCFLDIRSPGLGDTAMYLCATRSGTGDSETQYFGPGTRLLVL.

This clonotype turned up a few times. The chain carries TRBV20-1 and TRBJ2-3; 10 bases align to TRBD2. The germline V gene encodes CDR1 DFQATT and CDR2 SNEGSKA (reference sequence). This CDR3 is built from 15 residues. V was pared by 5 bases and J by 5 bases, with 10 bases of the junction left unmatched. CDR3 bases: TGCAGTGCTCAACTACTAGCGGGGAAGAAAGATACGCAGTATTTT. This translates into CSAQLLAGKKDTQYF.

This clonotype has ten or more counts. The rearrangement joins TRBV21-1 to TRBJ1-5. TRBV21-1 is a recognized pseudogene. The CDR3 contains 16 residues. The CDR3 reads CASSKCATFSNQPQHF. CDR3 nucleotides: TGTGCCAGCAGCAAATGCGCTACTTTTTCCAATCAGCCCCAGCATTTT.

The V gene is TRBV4-2, the J gene TRBJ1-1; possibly TRBD1 for D (6 bases). V dropped 0 bases and J dropped 4 bases, with 18 bases sitting between them. The CDR3 contains 17 residues. Germline CDR1 is LGHNA and CDR2 is YNFKEQ. CDR3 residues: CASSQDHGGPGGTEAFF. Here the CDR3 DNA reads TGTGCCAGCAGCCAAGATCACGGGGGGCCCGGGGGCACTGAAGCTTTCTTT.

The chain links TRBV29-1 to TRBJ2-1; 12 bases are shared with TRBD2. The J segment lost 4 bases and the V segment lost 4 bases, leaving 5 bases of the junction unmatched. The length of the CDR3 is 15 residues. CDR1 SQVTM and CDR2 ANQGSEA come from the germline V gene. CDR3 in DNA: TGCAGCGTTGGACTAGCGGGAGAGGCTTACAATGAGCAGTTCTTC. It translates to CSVGLAGEAYNEQFF.

This clonotype was observed a handful of times. The rearrangement links TRBV6-1 to TRBJ2-7, with TRBD1 as a possible D gene (6 bases). The CDR3 runs to 15 residues. Per germline, CDR1 MNHNS and CDR2 SASEGT. V lost 3 bases and J 2 bases, leaving 14 bases between the germline ends. Here the CDR3 DNA reads TGTGCCAGCAGTGACTTGACAGGCGCACCCTACGAGCAGTACTTC. Its translation is CASSDLTGAPYEQYF.

This sequence joins TRBV11-2 and TRBJ2-1; D perhaps matches TRBD1 (8 bases). CDR3 length equals 14 residues. Trimming removed 4 bases from V and 6 bases from J, with 13 bases in between. CDR1 and CDR2 from the germline V gene are SGHAT and FQNNGV. The CDR3 loop is CASSSNRGGNEQFF. The CDR3 DNA reads TGTGCCAGCAGCTCGAACAGGGGGGGCAATGAGCAGTTCTTC.

The CDR3 protein is CASSLEASSYGYTF. The CDR3 DNA sequence: TGTGCCAGCAGTTTAGAGGCCAGTAGCTATGGCTACACCTTC. The chain links TRBV12-3 or TRBV12-4 to TRBJ1-2; D ambiguous. Trimming took 1 base from V and 4 from J, leaving 10 bases between them. The CDR3 is 14 residues long.

This clonotype was seen ten or more times. The chain combines TRBV18 with TRBJ2-3; D is unresolved. Germline V gene lookup returns CDR1 KGHSH and CDR2 LQKENI. Trimming shortened V by 0 bases and J by 10 bases, and 14 bases separated the two germline ends. This CDR3 spans 14 amino acids. CDR3: CASSPPTAAVAQYF. The CDR3 bases are TGTGCCAGCTCACCACCCACGGCGGCGGTGGCGCAGTATTTT.